This T cell receptor (beta chain) was profiled in a study of post-analysis software for immune sequencing data. On the study more broadly: Patients had relapsing-remitting, secondary progressive or progressive-relapsing multiple sclerosis; some lacked subtype.

A remark on this clonotype: The antigen is undetermined.

Whole-study findings and limits: F measure showed strong co-clustering of same-batch samples. When patients were compared with controls, about five TRBV segments were more frequent, TRBV5-6, TRBV5-1 and TRBV20-1 among them. Controls had significantly higher normalized Chao1 diversity than multiple sclerosis patients.

Unique molecular identifiers featured in each of the TCR beta cDNA libraries. About 500,000 cDNA molecules came from around 1 to 10 million T cells. Using its own MiXCR run on the PCR reads, TCRdb lists one record per CDR3 protein. The table has about half a million distinct CDR3 sequences, 40% to 55% seen once. Germline V gives CDR1 MNHEY, CDR2 SVGEGT. The CDR3 consists of 16 residues. The V gene lost 6 bases and the J gene lost 0 bases, with 15 bases spanning the gap. The origin of this receptor is a girl aged 10 to 17 with multiple sclerosis. Sequencing was performed on blood. The gene calls are TRBV6-2 or TRBV6-3 and TRBJ2-4; TRBD1 might be the D (6 bases). CDR3 residues: CASSSPTGLAKNIQYF. CDR3 sequence (DNA): TGTGCCAGCAGCTCTCCGACAGGCCTAGCCAAAAACATTCAGTACTTC.